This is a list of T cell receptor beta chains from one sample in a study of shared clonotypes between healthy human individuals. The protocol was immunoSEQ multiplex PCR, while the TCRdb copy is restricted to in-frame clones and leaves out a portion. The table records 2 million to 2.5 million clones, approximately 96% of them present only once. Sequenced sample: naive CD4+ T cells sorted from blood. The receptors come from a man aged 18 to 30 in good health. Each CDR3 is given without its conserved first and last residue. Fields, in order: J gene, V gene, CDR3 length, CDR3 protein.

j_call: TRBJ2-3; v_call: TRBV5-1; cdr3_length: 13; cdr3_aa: ASSSLSGSTDTQY
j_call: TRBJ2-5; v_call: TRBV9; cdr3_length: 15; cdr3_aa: ASSVALRGTIQETQY
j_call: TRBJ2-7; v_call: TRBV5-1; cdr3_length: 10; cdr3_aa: ASSLGAYEQY
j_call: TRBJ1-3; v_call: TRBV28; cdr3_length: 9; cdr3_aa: ASSLGDTIY
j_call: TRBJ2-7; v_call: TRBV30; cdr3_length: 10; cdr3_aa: AFGTSSYEQY
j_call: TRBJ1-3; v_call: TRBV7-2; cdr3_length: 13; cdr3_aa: ASSLFPGGGNTIY
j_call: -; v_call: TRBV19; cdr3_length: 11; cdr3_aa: ASSITGRYEQY
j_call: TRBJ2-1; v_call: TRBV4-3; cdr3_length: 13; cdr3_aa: ASSQVTSSYNEQF
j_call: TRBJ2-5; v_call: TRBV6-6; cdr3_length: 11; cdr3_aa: ASSRGKQETQY
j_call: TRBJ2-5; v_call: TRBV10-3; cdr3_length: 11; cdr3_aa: AISPGQVETQY
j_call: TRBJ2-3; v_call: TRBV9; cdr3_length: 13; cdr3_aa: ASSVASATTDTQY
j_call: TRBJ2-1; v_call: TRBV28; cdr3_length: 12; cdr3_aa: ANSPGGLYNEQF